This T cell receptor beta chain was captured in a study of shared clonotypes between healthy human individuals. Across the whole study: Aged 18 to 49, the donors were a couple of women and a few men. General study findings and limits: Sequencing depth was a factor that was expected to affect clonotype sharing among donors.

Adult donors, all healthy and HIV-negative, had no recent acute infections or vaccinations. This CDR3 has 13 amino acids. Germline V lookup: CDR1 SNHLY, CDR2 FYNNEI. The V end lost 4 bases, the J end lost 0 bases, and 7 bases lay between the germline ends. Methods used by the authors: Without quality scores, immunoSEQ junctional reads could not be filtered like full-length reads. Using immunoSEQ multiplex PCR, the repertoire was profiled, and TCRdb retains in-frame clones only, with some absent. V, J and clone size reflect that table, while D and trimming were determined from the DNA. The data show about 460,000 clones, with 75% to 80% seen just once and more than 10% held by the top ten. Turning to this clone: Its target is not known.

The chain employs TRBV2 and TRBJ2-7, with D hard to call. What was sequenced was PBMCs. This TCR was sampled from a woman aged 40 to 49 in good health. Some clones in this sample may be carry-over from other donors' samples. The CDR3 loop reads CASSGQFSYEQYF. The CDR3 nucleotides read TGTGCCAGCAGTGGGCAGTTCTCCTACGAGCAGTACTTC.